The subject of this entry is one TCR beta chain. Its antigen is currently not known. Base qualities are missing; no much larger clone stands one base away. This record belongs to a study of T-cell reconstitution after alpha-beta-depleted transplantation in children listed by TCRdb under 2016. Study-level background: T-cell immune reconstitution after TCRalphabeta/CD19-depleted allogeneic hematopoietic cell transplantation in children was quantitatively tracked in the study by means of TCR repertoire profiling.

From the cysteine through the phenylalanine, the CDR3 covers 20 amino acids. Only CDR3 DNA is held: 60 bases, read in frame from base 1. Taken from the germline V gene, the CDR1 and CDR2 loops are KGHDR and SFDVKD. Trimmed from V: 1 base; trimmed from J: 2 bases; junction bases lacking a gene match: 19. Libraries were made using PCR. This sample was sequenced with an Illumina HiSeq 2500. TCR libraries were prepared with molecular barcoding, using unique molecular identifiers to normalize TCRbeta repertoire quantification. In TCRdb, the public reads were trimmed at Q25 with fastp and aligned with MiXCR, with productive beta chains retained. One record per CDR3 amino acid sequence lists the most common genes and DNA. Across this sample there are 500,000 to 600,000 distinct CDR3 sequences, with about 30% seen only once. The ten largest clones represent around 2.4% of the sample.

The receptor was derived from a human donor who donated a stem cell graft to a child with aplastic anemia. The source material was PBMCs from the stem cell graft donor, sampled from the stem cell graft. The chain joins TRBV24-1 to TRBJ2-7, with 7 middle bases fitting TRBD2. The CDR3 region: CATSDFVGRRGREFPYEQYF. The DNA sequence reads TGTGCCACCAGTGATTTTGTGGGTCGAAGAGGGAGGGAATTCCCCTACGAGCAGTACTTC.